These 16 T cell receptor beta chains came from one sample sequenced in a study of blood T cell repertoires in COVID-19. Sequenced by immunoSEQ multiplex PCR; TCRdb stores in-frame clones only, minus some. Of approximately 180,000 clones listed, around 76% are singletons. Sample: peripheral blood. These receptors were taken from a woman between 70 and 85 years old with acute or convalescent COVID-19.

This clone has only a few counts. The CDR3 here is CASSFWDRPVGYTF. The CDR3 DNA sequence: TGTGCCAGCAGCTTTTGGGACAGACCGGTTGGCTACACCTTC. This chain joins TRBV5-4 and TRBJ1-2, with 7 bases identical to TRBD1. The CDR3 consists of 14 residues. Per germline, CDR1 SGHNT and CDR2 YYREEE (reference sequence). V was pared by 2 bases and J by 7 bases, with 8 bases of the junction left unmatched.

V and J are TRBV11-1 and TRBJ1-1; tentative D call: TRBD1 (5 bases). Germline CDR1 and CDR2: SGHAT and FQDESV (reference sequence). Trimming removed 5 bases from V and 5 bases from J, with 15 bases in between. This CDR3 region has 14 residues. CDR3 bases: TGTGCCAGCAGCGCGCAGGGCGCGGGGACTGAAGCTTTCTTT. This codes for CASSAQGAGTEAFF.

The chain has TRBV2 and TRBJ1-2; a possible D gene is TRBD1 (5 bases). Trimming left V 5 bases short and J 4 bases short, with 11 bases between. The V gene's germline CDR1 is SNHLY and CDR2 FYNNEI. The CDR3 extends over 13 amino acids. The CDR3: CASSPRAGYGYTF. The CDR3 region has the DNA TGTGCCAGCAGTCCCAGGGCCGGCTATGGCTACACCTTC.

J is TRBJ1-1 and V is TRBV7-3, with TRBD1 identical over 7 bases. After removal of 0 bases from V and 4 bases from J, the junction contained 2 bases not matched to a gene. This CDR3 contains 14 residues. CDR1 and CDR2 (germline): SGHTA, FQGTGA. The CDR3 loop is CASSLTQGVTEAFF. The CDR3 coding sequence is TGTGCCAGCAGCTTAACCCAGGGGGTCACTGAAGCTTTCTTT.

The CDR3 coding sequence is TGTGCCAGCAGCCAAGTGGACAGGGTGAGCTCCTACAATGAGCAGTTCTTC. Encoded protein: CASSQVDRVSSYNEQFF. The chain carries TRBV4-2 and TRBJ2-1; 8 positions match TRBD1. This CDR3 spans 17 amino acids. V dropped 1 base and J dropped 0; count of bases not matched to a gene: 5. CDR1 LGHNA and CDR2 YNFKEQ come from the germline V gene.

The chain is built from TRBV4-3 and TRBJ2-5; 9 bases are shared with TRBD1. Looked up from germline, CDR1 is LGHNA and CDR2 is YSLEER. The CDR3 is 17 residues long. V dropped 1 base and J dropped 4; count of bases not matched to a gene: 10. The CDR3 region has the DNA TGCGCCAGCAGCCAAGCGTTAGACAGGGGGATTTTAGAGACCCAGTACTTC. Protein sequence: CASSQALDRGILETQYF.

The rearrangement links TRBV18 to TRBJ1-5; D remains unclear. The V gene's germline CDR1 is KGHSH and CDR2 LQKENI. V was clipped by 3 bases and J by 6 bases, with 6 bases between them. The CDR3 has 12 amino acids. The CDR3 coding sequence is TGTGCCAGCTCACCTCCCGGTCAGCCCCAGCATTTT. Translating it yields CASSPPGQPQHF.

This rearrangement joins TRBV28 to TRBJ1-1; unclear D gene. The CDR3 totals 12 residues. Germline-derived CDR1 and CDR2 are MDHEN and SYDVKM. V dropped 11 bases and J dropped 1 base, with 11 bases sitting between them. This chain's CDR3 is CACGRGNTEAFF. DNA for the CDR3: TGTGCCTGCGGGAGAGGGAACACTGAAGCTTTCTTT.

This clone was seen more than once but under ten times. The chain combines TRBV7-9 with TRBJ2-1; 11 bases line up with TRBD2. The V segment lost 1 base and the J segment 2 bases; nucleotides outside the gene matches: 4. In germline, CDR1 is SEHNR, CDR2 FQNEAQ (reference sequence). CDR3 length: 17 amino acids. The CDR3 sequence is CASSLVSGGAAYNEQFF. The CDR3, as DNA: TGTGCCAGCAGCTTAGTTAGCGGGGGGGCCGCCTACAATGAGCAGTTCTTC.

The rearrangement links TRBV3-1 (or the pseudogene TRBV3-2) to TRBJ1-2; D is uncertain. This CDR3 comprises 14 residues. Trimming took 1 base from V and 3 from J, leaving 9 bases between them. Germline lookup yields CDR1 LGHDT and CDR2 YNNKEL (reference sequence). The CDR3 DNA reads as TGTGCCAGCAGCCAAGGCCGGGGAGACTATGGCTACACCTTC. Translated: CASSQGRGDYGYTF.

The chain's CDR3 is CASSTQSGNSYEQYF. The CDR3 nucleotides are TGTGCCAGTAGTACTCAGAGCGGGAACTCCTACGAGCAGTACTTC. This rearrangement joins TRBV19 to TRBJ2-7; TRBD2 aligns across 7 bases. The CDR3 length is 15 residues. Unmatched junction bases numbered 6, after V lost 4 bases and J lost 0 bases. Germline CDR1 and CDR2: LNHDA and SQIVND (reference sequence).

The chain recombines TRBV12-3 or TRBV12-4 with TRBJ1-6, with D possibly matching TRBD1 (6 bases). Trimming pared 4 bases from V and 7 bases from J, leaving 8 bases between. This CDR3 spans 13 amino acids. The CDR3 region is CASSYRANSPLHF. The DNA for the CDR3 is TGTGCCAGCAGTTACAGGGCCAATTCACCCCTCCACTTT.

The V gene is TRBV3-1 (or the pseudogene TRBV3-2), the J gene TRBJ2-1, with D maybe TRBD2 (5 bases). This CDR3 is 17 amino acids long. Trimming stripped 0 bases from V and 0 bases from J, with 12 bases between. The germline gives CDR1 LGHDT, CDR2 YNNKEL (reference sequence). In nucleotides, the CDR3 is TGTGCCAGCAGCCAAGATGGGCGGGCCTTCTCCTACAATGAGCAGTTCTTC. Translating gives CASSQDGRAFSYNEQFF.

The chain has TRBV4-1 and TRBJ1-5, with 10 bases aligning to TRBD1. V lost 3 bases, J lost 2 bases, and 4 bases stayed unmatched. Germline loops: CDR1 MGHRA, CDR2 YSYEKL. CDR3 length: 16 amino acids. The CDR3 sequence: CASSHEGTGGNQPQHF. In nucleotides, the CDR3 is TGCGCCAGCAGCCATGAAGGGACAGGGGGCAATCAGCCCCAGCATTTT.

V and J are TRBV5-4 and TRBJ1-2; TRBD1 is a possible D gene (6 bases). CDR1 and CDR2 from the germline V gene are SGHNT and YYREEE (reference sequence). CDR3 length: 14 amino acids. Trimming stripped 4 bases from V and 2 bases from J, with 12 bases between. CDR3 in amino acids: CASSPGQTNYGYTF. CDR3 bases: TGTGCCAGCAGCCCCGGACAGACCAACTATGGCTACACCTTC.

The chain recombines TRBV13 with TRBJ2-7; 10 nucleotides match TRBD2. Germline V CDR1 and CDR2: PRHDT, FYEKMQ (reference sequence). The J segment lost 8 bases and the V segment lost 5 bases, leaving 15 bases of the junction unmatched. The CDR3 consists of 16 residues. The CDR3 region has the DNA TGTGCCAGCAGCCTATCCCTCAGCGGGAGGGCAAGCCAGCAGTACTTC. It is translated as CASSLSLSGRASQQYF.